This paragraph covers one TCR beta chain sequence. What it binds is not known. Sample-barcoded 5' priming and a J-beta primer mix drove a second PCR of roughly 7 to 11 cycles. TCRdb fed the 5' RACE reads into MiXCR, producing one record per CDR3 protein. The data hold about 830,000 distinct CDR3 sequences, with approximately 67% observed a single time. This record comes from a study of blood T cells in healthy people across ages. Isolation per sample recovered at least 7 million PBMCs. With 1 base removed from V and 3 bases from J, the gap between germline ends came to 14 bases. CDR1 is MNHEY and CDR2 is SVGEGT in the germline V gene. The CDR3 has 16 amino acids. Study results and caveats: Diversity was estimated from one million T cells, and these estimates were considered underestimates.

V gene TRBV6-2 or TRBV6-3 combines with J gene TRBJ2-3; D may be TRBD2 (6 bases). The sequence was collected from a man aged 25-40 years in good health. Sequenced material: blood. CDR3 protein: CASSYLTTSVTDTQYF. CDR3 DNA: TGTGCCAGCAGTTACTTAACGACTAGTGTTACAGATACGCAGTATTTT.